These T cell receptor beta chains were read from a single sample in a study of cytomegalovirus exposure and HLA in healthy donors. Only in-frame clones appear in the TCRdb table, and some are missing; sequencing was by immunoSEQ multiplex PCR. In the table there are tens of thousands of clones, about 95% of which are singletons. The sample comprised PBMCs. The receptors stem from a woman aged 18-29 years in good health and CMV-seronegative. Each CDR3 is given with its conserved first and last residue. D genes are given only for firm matches. Clone size is shown for a subset of rows, as once, few, many or a class of expanded clone.

CDR3 DNA | CDR3 protein | J gene | V gene | D gene | CDR3 length | clone size
TGTGCCAGCAGCGTAGCTCAGGGCGCTACCTACGAGCAGTACTTC | CASSVAQGATYEQYF | TRBJ2-7 | TRBV9 | . | 15 | .
TGTGCCAGCAGCGCCCGGGACAGAACGAACACCGGGGAGCTGTTTTTT | CASSARDRTNTGELFF | TRBJ2-2 | TRBV11-2 | TRBD1 | 16 | .
TGTGCCAGCAGTACCCGGGGGGGTAATGTCTACGAGCAGTACTTC | CASSTRGGNVYEQYF | TRBJ2-7 | TRBV21-1 | . | 15 | .
TGTGCCATCAGGGCTAGCGGGGGGGTTGATGAGCAGTTCTTC | CAIRASGGVDEQFF | TRBJ2-1 | TRBV10-3 | TRBD2 | 14 | .
TGTGCCAGCAGTGAAGGGGGACTAGCGGGAGTGCGAGAGACCCAGTACTTC | CASSEGGLAGVRETQYF | TRBJ2-5 | TRBV2 | TRBD2 | 17 | few
TGTGCCAGCAGCCCCATCTTAGCCGGCGGGTGGGAGACCCAGTACTTC | CASSPILAGGWETQYF | TRBJ2-5 | TRBV9 | . | 16 | .
TGTGCCAGCAGCGTAGCGGGAGCAAACACCGGGGAGCTGTTTTTT | CASSVAGANTGELFF | TRBJ2-2 | TRBV28 | TRBD2 | 15 | .
TGTGCCAGCAGTCGACACGAGAACACTGAAGCTTTCTTT | CASSRHENTEAFF | TRBJ1-1 | TRBV28 | . | 13 | .
TGTGCCAGCAGCCTCGGTGGGGCGGGGGGAGCCTACGAGCAGTACTTC | CASSLGGAGGAYEQYF | TRBJ2-7 | TRBV7-2 | TRBD2 | 16 | once
TGTGGCAGCAGCCAAAAGCGGGGCCAAGAGACCCAGTACTTC | CGSSQKRGQETQYF | TRBJ2-5 | TRBV7-6 | TRBD2 | 14 | .
TGTGCCAGCAGCCCTCGACGTCCCGGGAACTACGAGCAGTACTTC | CASSPRRPGNYEQYF | TRBJ2-7 | TRBV11-2 | . | 15 | .
TGTGCCAGCAGCCGGAGCCATAGCGGGGGAACTTACGAGCAGTACTTC | CASSRSHSGGTYEQYF | TRBJ2-7 | TRBV9 | TRBD2 | 16 | .
TGCGCCAGCGCCAGGGGCCCGCGGGGGGTCACCGGGGAGCTGTTTTTT | CASARGPRGVTGELFF | TRBJ2-2 | TRBV4-3 | TRBD2 | 16 | .
TGCGCCAGCGGGGAGGGGGGCTCTGGCTACACCTTC | CASGEGGSGYTF | TRBJ1-2 | TRBV5-1 | . | 12 | .
TGTGCCAGCAGCTTATTGGGGACATATCGTGAAGCTTTCTTT | CASSLLGTYREAFF | TRBJ1-1 | TRBV7-9 | . | 14 | .
TGTGCCAGCAGTGGGACAGGGGGCAATCAGCCCCAGCATTTT | CASSGTGGNQPQHF | TRBJ1-5 | TRBV2 | TRBD1 | 14 | .
TGTGCCAGCAGGGCAGGGGCTGAAAACATTCAGTACTTC | CASRAGAENIQYF | TRBJ2-4 | TRBV28 | . | 13 | .
TGTGCCACAGTGGCGCGGGCAGCCAACTATGGCTACACCTTC | CATVARAANYGYTF | TRBJ1-2 | TRBV19 | . | 14 | .
TGTGCCAGCAGTGACTCGACGGGAGCGGCAGATACGCAGTATTTT | CASSDSTGAADTQYF | TRBJ2-3 | TRBV6-4 | . | 15 | few
TGTGCCAGCAGTACACAAGCGGGGGGACGAATCTGGTTCTTC | CASSTQAGGRIWFF | TRBJ2-1 | TRBV6-6 | TRBD2 | 14 | .
TGTGCCAGCAGCTTAGGCCGAGGGGGCGCTCCCAAAAACATTCAGTACTTC | CASSLGRGGAPKNIQYF | TRBJ2-4 | TRBV7-9 | TRBD1 | 17 | .
TGCGCCAGCAGCCAACCGGGACTAGTAGTCAATGAGCAGTTCTTC | CASSQPGLVVNEQFF | TRBJ2-1 | TRBV4-3 | TRBD2 | 15 | .
TGTGCCAGCACCATCAGGGAAGGGGAAAAACTGTTTTTT | CASTIREGEKLFF | TRBJ1-4 | TRBV27 | . | 13 | .
TGTGCCAGTAGTCCGGATAGGGGGACAGATACGCAGTATTTT | CASSPDRGTDTQYF | TRBJ2-3 | TRBV19 | . | 14 | .